This T cell receptor (beta chain) was recovered during a study of blood T cell repertoires in COVID-19. Only in-frame clones appear in the TCRdb table, and some are missing; sequencing was by immunoSEQ multiplex PCR. The sample lists 350,000 or so clones, 90% seen once, with 6.5% in the top ten. CDR1 is WSHSY and CDR2 is SAAADI in the germline V gene. The CDR3 totals 12 residues. V lost 5 bases and J lost 1, with 5 bases in between. The J gene is TRBJ1-1, the V gene TRBV10-2, with a possible D match to TRBD1 (5 bases). The TCR was taken from a man between 18 and 35 years old with active or convalescent COVID-19. Sequenced sample: peripheral blood. The CDR3 loop is CASSQGNTEAFF. The CDR3 DNA is TGCGCCAGCAGTCAGGGGAACACTGAAGCTTTCTTT.